Each of the 14 T cell receptor beta chains below was sequenced from the same sample in a study of T cell changes during pregnancy in multiple sclerosis. Assay: immunoSEQ multiplex PCR; the TCRdb copy retains only in-frame clones and omits some. The sample shows around 88,000 clones, about 91% of them seen only once. The input for sequencing was peripheral blood, taken after pregnancy. The receptors stem from a female donor in good health, enrolled as a control in a pregnancy study.

The gene calls are TRBV7-6 and TRBJ2-3; TRBD2 aligns across 13 bases. The CDR3 covers 15 residues. The trim removed 5 bases at V and 7 bases at J, leaving 6 bases unmatched. Germline V gene sequence: CDR1 SGHVS, CDR2 FNYEAQ. The CDR3 sequence is CASSQLAGGPHTQYF. The CDR3 DNA sequence: TGTGCCAGCAGCCAACTAGCGGGAGGGCCCCATACGCAGTATTTT.

The chain is built from TRBV16 and TRBJ2-5; no definite D call. The CDR3 runs to 11 residues. Germline CDR1 and CDR2: KGHSY and FQNENV. V was cut by 5 bases and J by 5 bases, with 6 bases left in between. The CDR3 spells CASSSRETQYF. In DNA form, the CDR3 reads TGTGCCAGCAGCTCTCGGGAGACCCAGTACTTC.

The chain is built from TRBV5-4 and TRBJ2-2, with D tentatively TRBD2 (5 bases). V was trimmed by 5 bases and J by 0 bases, leaving 11 bases between them. There are 15 residues in the CDR3. Germline CDR1 SGHNT, CDR2 YYREEE (reference sequence). This CDR3 is CASREHGANTGELFF. The CDR3 DNA follows: TGTGCCAGCAGGGAGCACGGGGCGAACACCGGGGAGCTGTTTTTT.

The rearrangement uses TRBV5-5 and TRBJ1-1, with D uncertain. V was clipped by 3 bases and J by 4 bases, with 13 bases between them. The CDR3 is made up of 14 amino acids. The germline V gene encodes CDR1 SGHKS and CDR2 YYEKEE (reference sequence). The CDR3: CASSYRYMTTEAFF. Here the CDR3 DNA reads TGTGCCAGCAGCTACAGATATATGACCACTGAAGCTTTCTTT.

Turning to this clone: This may come from a read error, since a much larger clone is one base off. The gene calls are TRBV19 and TRBJ1-2; 9 positions agree with TRBD1. There are 14 residues in the CDR3. The V gene's germline CDR1 is LNHDA and CDR2 SQIVND (reference sequence). With V trimmed by 5 bases and J by 4 bases, 5 bases remained unmatched. The DNA for the CDR3 is TGTGCCAGTAGTGCCGGGACAGGGCCCTATGGCTACACCTTC. Protein: CASSAGTGPYGYTF.

This clone was found a few times. The chain is built from TRBV5-6 and TRBJ2-2, with 7 bases lining up with TRBD1. This CDR3 region has 15 residues. V was clipped by 0 bases and J by 2 bases; unmatched bases: 1. Per the germline V gene, CDR1 is SGHDT and CDR2 is YYEEEE. The CDR3 protein is CASSLDRGNTGELFF. The CDR3 nucleotides are TGTGCCAGCAGCTTGGACAGGGGAAACACCGGGGAGCTGTTTTTT.

Here the CDR3 reads CASSEFRNGGRPYNEQFF. For the CDR3, the DNA is TGTGCCAGCAGTGAATTTAGGAACGGAGGGCGCCCCTACAATGAGCAGTTCTTC. The chain employs TRBV25-1 and TRBJ2-1; tentatively, D is TRBD2 (6 bases). V was cut by 1 base and J by 2 bases, with 18 bases left in between. The CDR3 runs 18 residues. Germline-derived CDR1 and CDR2 are MGHDK and SYGVNS.

The chain carries TRBV5-6 and TRBJ1-2, with 8 bases that match TRBD1. After removal of 4 bases from V and 8 bases from J, the junction contained 7 bases not matched to a gene. The CDR3 extends over 13 amino acids. CDR1 SGHDT and CDR2 YYEEEE come from the germline V gene. CDR3 nucleotide sequence: TGTGCCAGCAGCCTCCCAGGGGGCTACGGCTACACCTTC. Protein sequence: CASSLPGGYGYTF.

The rearrangement links TRBV7-6 to TRBJ2-7; TRBD1 matches 9 bases. V lost 4 bases to trimming and J lost 4 bases; unmatched junction nucleotides: 2. The CDR3 covers 13 residues. CDR1 is SGHVS, CDR2 FNYEAQ, per germline. CDR3 loop: CASSWGTGYEQYF. For the CDR3, the DNA is TGTGCCAGCAGCTGGGGGACAGGGTACGAGCAGTACTTC.

This clone was seen a single time. The chain employs TRBV5-6 and TRBJ2-1; 12 positions agree with TRBD2. The CDR3 is made up of 18 amino acids. V dropped 4 bases and J dropped 4; count of bases not matched to a gene: 12. The germline gives CDR1 SGHDT, CDR2 YYEEEE. CDR3 sequence (DNA): TGTGCCAGCAGCCCGCGGACTAGCGGGATTAGGGGATACAATGAGCAGTTCTTC. This sequence encodes CASSPRTSGIRGYNEQFF.

The V and J genes are TRBV18 and TRBJ1-2; D is ambiguous. Trimming stripped 5 bases from V and 12 bases from J, with 13 bases between. The CDR3 runs to 11 residues. The germline V gene has CDR1 KGHSH and CDR2 LQKENI. CDR3 bases: TGTGCCAGCTCAGCGAATGGAGGCGACACCTTC. This encodes CASSANGGDTF.

CDR3: CASSLALESYNEQFF. The DNA for the CDR3 is TGTGCCAGCAGCTTAGCTCTGGAGTCCTACAATGAGCAGTTCTTC. The chain combines TRBV7-2 with TRBJ2-1; D gene unclear. The CDR3 covers 15 residues. Trimming stripped 0 bases from V and 1 base from J, with 7 bases between. Germline V gives CDR1 SGHTA, CDR2 FQGNSA.

The V gene is TRBV5-6, the J gene TRBJ1-1; D is perhaps TRBD1 (6 bases). Trimming pared 0 bases from V and 5 bases from J, leaving 17 bases between. This CDR3 spans 16 amino acids. The germline V gene encodes CDR1 SGHDT and CDR2 YYEEEE. The CDR3 region has the DNA TGTGCCAGCAGCTTGGCGGGGGGCGGGGGGAGGACTGAAGCTTTCTTT. Encoded protein: CASSLAGGGGRTEAFF. Variable domain in full (rest from reference TRBV5-6 and TRBJ1-1): DAGVTQSPTHLIKTRGQQVTLRCSPKSGHDTVSWYQQALGQGPQFIFQYYEEEERQRGNFPDRFSGHQFPNYSSELNVNALLLGDSALYLCASSLAGGGGRTEAFFGQGTRLTVV.

V gene TRBV15 combines with J gene TRBJ1-2; D is uncertain. CDR1 LNHNV and CDR2 YYDKDF come from the germline V gene (reference sequence). V dropped 0 bases and J dropped 8 bases, with 10 bases sitting between them. This CDR3 contains 13 residues. Here the CDR3 reads CATSRDRTGGYTF. The CDR3 DNA is TGTGCCACCAGCAGAGACAGGACGGGGGGCTACACCTTC.